These 4 T cell receptor beta chains were all obtained from the same sample, sequenced in a study of blood T cells in healthy people across ages. Using a J-beta primer mix together with a sample-barcoded 5' primer, a second PCR was run for about 6 to 12 cycles. MiXCR, applied by TCRdb to the 5' RACE reads, yields one record per CDR3 protein. The sample consists of approximately 780,000 distinct CDR3 sequences, around 25% of them appearing once. A further study also used this sample, focusing on T cells of mothers and their children.

The sample consisted of blood. These receptors came from a boy aged 10-17 years in good health.

The V and J genes are TRBV12-3 or TRBV12-4 and TRBJ2-7; TRBD1 might be the D (6 bases). With 4 bases removed from V and 4 bases from J, the gap between germline ends came to 11 bases. CDR3 length: 13 amino acids. The CDR3 reads CASSYRERYEQYF. The CDR3 coding sequence is TGTGCCAGCAGTTACAGGGAAAGGTACGAGCAGTACTTC.

The chain has TRBV12-3 or TRBV12-4 and TRBJ2-5; 8 bases map to TRBD1. V gave up 5 bases and J gave up 4 bases; unmatched junction bases: 6. CDR3 length: 14 amino acids. The DNA for the CDR3 is TGTGCCAGCAGTGCTCGGACAGGGCTAGAGACCCAGTACTTC. Encoded protein: CASSARTGLETQYF.

This rearrangement joins TRBV12-3 or TRBV12-4 to TRBJ2-1, with D perhaps TRBD2 (5 bases). The CDR3 covers 14 residues. V gave up 6 bases and J gave up 5 bases, with 14 bases separating them. CDR3 sequence (DNA): TGTGCCAGCAGCCAAAGCGGACGGGACAATGAGCAGTTCTTC. Amino acid sequence: CASSQSGRDNEQFF.

The gene calls are TRBV28 and TRBJ1-1; tentative D call: TRBD1 (5 bases). The V and J ends lost 4 bases and 2 bases respectively, with 11 bases between them. Germline V CDR1 and CDR2: MDHEN, SYDVKM. This CDR3 has 14 amino acids. CDR3 region: CASSSGASNTEAFF. The CDR3 region has the DNA TGTGCCAGCAGTTCCGGGGCCTCCAACACTGAAGCTTTCTTT. Complete variable domain (other parts from reference TRBV28 and TRBJ1-1): DVKVTQSSRYLVKRTGEKVFLECVQDMDHENMFWYRQDPGLGLRLIYFSYDVKMKEKGDIPEGYSVSREKKERFSLILESASTNQTSMYLCASSSGASNTEAFFGQGTRLTVV.